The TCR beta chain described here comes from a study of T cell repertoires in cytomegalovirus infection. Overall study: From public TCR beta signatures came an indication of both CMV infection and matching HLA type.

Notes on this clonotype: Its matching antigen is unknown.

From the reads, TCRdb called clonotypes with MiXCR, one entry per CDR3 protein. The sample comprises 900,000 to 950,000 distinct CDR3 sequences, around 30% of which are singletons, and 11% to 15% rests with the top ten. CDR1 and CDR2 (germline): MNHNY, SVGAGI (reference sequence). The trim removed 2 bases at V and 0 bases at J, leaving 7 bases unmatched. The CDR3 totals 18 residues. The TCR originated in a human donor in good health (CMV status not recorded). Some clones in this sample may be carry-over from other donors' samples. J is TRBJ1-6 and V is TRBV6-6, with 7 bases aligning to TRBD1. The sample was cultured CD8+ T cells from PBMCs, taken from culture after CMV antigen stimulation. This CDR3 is CASSYGQGDSSYNSPLHF. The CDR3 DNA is TGTGCCAGCAGTTACGGGCAGGGGGATAGCTCCTATAATTCACCCCTCCACTTT.